This T cell receptor (beta chain) stems from a study of blood T cell repertoires in COVID-19. Overall study: Sites in the United States, Italy and Spain provided acute and convalescent COVID-19 samples.

Cohort assignment relied on participant-reported clinical history. For recovered donors of Cohort 3, there were two negative PCRs, clearance, or symptom resolution. The length of the CDR3 is 14 residues. The V and J ends lost 1 base and 5 bases respectively, with 13 bases between them. Germline V gene data show CDR1 as SGHRS and CDR2 as YFSETQ. Assay: immunoSEQ multiplex PCR; the TCRdb copy retains only in-frame clones and omits some. Of 190,000 or so clones listed, around 85% were seen once; the top ten hold roughly a sixth. The material sequenced was PBMCs or T cells enriched from blood (not recorded which). This receptor was obtained from a man aged 35-49 years who had recovered from COVID-19. The chain links TRBV5-1 to TRBJ2-7, with D unresolved. This CDR3 is CASSLTTARNEQYF. The CDR3 bases are TGCGCCAGCAGCTTGACGACGGCGCGGAACGAGCAGTACTTC.